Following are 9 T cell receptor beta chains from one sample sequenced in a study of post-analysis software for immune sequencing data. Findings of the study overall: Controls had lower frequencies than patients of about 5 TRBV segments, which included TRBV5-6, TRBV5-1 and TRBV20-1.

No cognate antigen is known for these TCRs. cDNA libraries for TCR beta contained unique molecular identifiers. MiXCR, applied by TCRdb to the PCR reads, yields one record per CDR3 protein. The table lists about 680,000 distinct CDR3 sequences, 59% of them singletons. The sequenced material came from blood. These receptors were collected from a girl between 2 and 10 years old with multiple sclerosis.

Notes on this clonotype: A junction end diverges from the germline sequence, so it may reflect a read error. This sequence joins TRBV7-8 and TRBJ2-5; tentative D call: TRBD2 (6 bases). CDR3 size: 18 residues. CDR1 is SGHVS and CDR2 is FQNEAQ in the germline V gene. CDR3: CASSLIRGLLHGGETQYF. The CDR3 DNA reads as TGTGCCAGCAGCTTAATCCGAGGACTACTCCATGGGGGAGAGACCCAGTACTTT.

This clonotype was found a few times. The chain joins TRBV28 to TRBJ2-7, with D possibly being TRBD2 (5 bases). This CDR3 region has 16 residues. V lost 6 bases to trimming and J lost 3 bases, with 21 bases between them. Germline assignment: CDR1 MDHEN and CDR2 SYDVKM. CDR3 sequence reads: CASSPLGMVSYYEQYF. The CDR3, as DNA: TGTGCCAGCAGCCCCCTCGGGATGGTCTCTTACTACGAGCAGTACTTC. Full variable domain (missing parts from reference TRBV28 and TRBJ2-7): DVKVTQSSRYLVKRTGEKVFLECVQDMDHENMFWYRQDPGLGLRLIYFSYDVKMKEKGDIPEGYSVSREKKERFSLILESASTNQTSMYLCASSPLGMVSYYEQYFGPGTRLTVT.

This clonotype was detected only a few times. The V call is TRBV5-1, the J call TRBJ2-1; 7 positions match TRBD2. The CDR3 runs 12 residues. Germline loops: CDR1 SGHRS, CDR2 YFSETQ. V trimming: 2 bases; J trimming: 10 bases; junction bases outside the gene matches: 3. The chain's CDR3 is CASSFLAEEQFF. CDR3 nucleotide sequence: TGCGCCAGCAGCTTCCTAGCGGAGGAGCAGTTCTTC.

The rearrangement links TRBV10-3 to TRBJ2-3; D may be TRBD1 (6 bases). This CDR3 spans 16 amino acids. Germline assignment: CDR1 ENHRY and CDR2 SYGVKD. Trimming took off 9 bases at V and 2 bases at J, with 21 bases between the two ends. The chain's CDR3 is CAISEQGFEYTDTQYF. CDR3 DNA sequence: TGTGCCATTTCCGAACAGGGTTTCGAATACACAGATACGCAGTATTTT.

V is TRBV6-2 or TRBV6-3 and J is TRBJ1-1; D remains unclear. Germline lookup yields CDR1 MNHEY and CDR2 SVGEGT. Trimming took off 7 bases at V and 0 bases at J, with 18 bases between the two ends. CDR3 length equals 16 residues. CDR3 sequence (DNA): TGTGCCAGCACACCTCACCCAATAGGCATGAACACTGAAGCTTTCTTT. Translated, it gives CASTPHPIGMNTEAFF.

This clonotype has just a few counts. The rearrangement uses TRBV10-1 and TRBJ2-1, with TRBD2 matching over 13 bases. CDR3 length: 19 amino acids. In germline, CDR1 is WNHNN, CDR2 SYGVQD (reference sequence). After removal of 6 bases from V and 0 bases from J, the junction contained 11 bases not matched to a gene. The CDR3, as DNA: TGCGCCAGCAGCCCGATCCCGGGACTAGCGGGGAGCTCCTACAATGAGCAGTTCTTC. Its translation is CASSPIPGLAGSSYNEQFF.

The CDR3 reads CASSHTGGNYGYTF. The CDR3 DNA is TGTGCCAGCAGTCATACGGGGGGTAACTATGGCTACACCTTC. The rearrangement links TRBV6-5 to TRBJ1-2, with D perhaps matching TRBD1 (5 bases). The CDR3 is 14 residues long. V was pared by 5 bases and J by 1 base, with 11 bases between. Germline V gene sequence: CDR1 MNHEY, CDR2 SVGAGI.

This chain's CDR3 is CSVEGGRGETQYF. CDR3 DNA: TGCAGCGTTGAAGGGGGGAGAGGAGAGACCCAGTACTTC. The chain carries TRBV29-1 and TRBJ2-5; the D call may be TRBD1 or TRBD2 (5 bases each). From germline, CDR1 is SQVTM and CDR2 ANQGSEA. The germline V and J ends were trimmed by 1 base and 4 bases, with 10 bases remaining between them. The CDR3 is 13 residues long.

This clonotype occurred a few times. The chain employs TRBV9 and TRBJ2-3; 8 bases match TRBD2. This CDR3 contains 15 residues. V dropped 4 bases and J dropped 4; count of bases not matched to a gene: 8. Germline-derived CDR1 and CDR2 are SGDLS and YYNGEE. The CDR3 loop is CASSKAGDSADTQYF. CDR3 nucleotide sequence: TGTGCCAGCAGCAAAGCGGGGGATTCCGCAGATACGCAGTATTTT. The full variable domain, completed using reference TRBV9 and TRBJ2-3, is DSGVTQTPKHLITATGQRVTLRCSPRSGDLSVYWYQQSLDQGLQFLIQYYNGEERAKGNILERFSAQQFPDLHSELNLSSLELGDSALYFCASSKAGDSADTQYFGPGTRLTVL.